This TCR beta chain was identified during a study of response to subunit inactivated influenza vaccine (dated 2018 in TCRdb). Describing the broader study: Deep quantitative T cell receptor repertoire profiling was used in the study to track responses to a trivalent subunit inactivated influenza vaccine.

Based on the germline V gene (reference sequence), the CDR1 and CDR2 sequences are SEHNR and FQNEAQ. The germline ends are 12 bases apart after V is trimmed by 8 bases and J by 2 bases. The CDR3 runs 13 amino acids, cysteine and phenylalanine included. The only DNA kept is the CDR3, 39 bases in frame from the first base. The library was produced with RT-PCR. The sequencing machine was an Illumina HiSeq 2500. Using fastp trimming at Q25 and MiXCR clonotype assembly, TCRdb reanalyzed the public sequencing data and kept in-frame beta chains. One record per CDR3 amino acid sequence lists the most common genes and DNA. The sample table shows approximately 700,000 distinct CDR3 sequences, and 14% are seen once. 5.5% to 8% of the sample is taken by the ten largest. A note on this clonotype: Its antigen is currently not known. Base qualities are not at hand, and no much larger clone is one base apart.

Broader findings and caveats from the paper: According to the authors, only a limited number of new T cells may be recruited by each seasonal influenza vaccination.

Sequences were derived from PBMCs from blood, sampled about 14 days before vaccination. Recombination connected TRBV7-9 to TRBJ2-5; possibly the D gene is TRBD2, per 6 matching bases. The clonotype originates from a man aged 50 or older who received an inactivated influenza vaccine. Donor details come from another sample of the same person, matched by shared clones. The DNA reads as follows: TGTGCCAGCCAGCGGAGGGTACAAGAGACCCAGTACTTC. It specifies CASQRRVQETQYF.